The 25 T cell receptor beta chains below all came from one sample that was sequenced in a study of blood T cell repertoires in COVID-19. Produced via immunoSEQ multiplex PCR; TCRdb's table is partial and in-frame only. The sample contains hundreds of thousands of clones, 85% of which appear only once. The sequenced material came from PBMCs or T cells enriched from blood (not recorded which). These receptors all stem from a man aged 40-49 years who had recovered from COVID-19.

This chain uses TRBV18 with TRBJ1-4; TRBD1 is a possible D gene (6 bases). This CDR3 spans 17 amino acids. Trimming left V 6 bases short and J 0 bases short, with 17 bases between. Germline V gene lookup returns CDR1 KGHSH and CDR2 LQKENI. The DNA of the CDR3 is TGTGCCAGCTCGCTCACAGGGACCTCTGCAACTAATGAAAAACTGTTTTTT. It encodes CASSLTGTSATNEKLFF.

V is TRBV19 and J is TRBJ2-1, with 7 bases that match TRBD2. The CDR3 has 12 amino acids. Losses at the gene ends were 6 bases for V and 9 bases for J; bases not matched to a gene: 5. The V gene's germline CDR1 is LNHDA and CDR2 SQIVND (reference sequence). The CDR3 DNA is TGTGCCAGTAGGGCTTTAGCGGGTGAGCAGTTCTTC. Translation: CASRALAGEQFF. Using reference TRBV19 and TRBJ2-1 for the parts outside the CDR3, the full variable domain is DGGITQSPKYLFRKEGQNVTLSCEQNLNHDAMYWYRQDPGQGLRLIYYSQIVNDFQKGDIAEGYSVSREKKESFPLTVTSAQKNPTAFYLCASRALAGEQFFGPGTRLTVL.

This chain joins TRBV7-2 and TRBJ1-5; D is unresolved. The CDR3 is made up of 15 amino acids. V was pared by 5 bases and J by 0 bases, with 11 bases between. Germline V CDR1 and CDR2: SGHTA, FQGNSA. The CDR3 DNA is TGTGCCAGCAGCCCGGACGGGGATAGCAATCAGCCCCAGCATTTT. Encoded protein: CASSPDGDSNQPQHF.

The J gene is TRBJ1-2, the V gene TRBV14; no firm D call. The CDR3 consists of 17 residues. V was cut by 0 bases and J by 4 bases, with 18 bases left in between. Germline CDR1 SGHDN, CDR2 FVKESK. Written as DNA, the CDR3 is TGTGCCAGCAGCCAAGAGGGAGAAGTGCGGGTCGGCTATGGCTACACCTTC. Amino acid sequence: CASSQEGEVRVGYGYTF.

V is TRBV19 and J is TRBJ1-5; TRBD1 agrees at 9 bases. The CDR3 is made up of 15 amino acids. The V gene's germline CDR1 is LNHDA and CDR2 SQIVND (reference sequence). After removal of 7 bases from V and 7 bases from J, the junction contained 11 bases not matched to a gene. The chain's CDR3 is CASTETGQGGQPQHF. The DNA of the CDR3 is TGTGCCAGTACCGAAACGGGACAGGGTGGGCAGCCCCAGCATTTT.

This chain uses TRBV2 with TRBJ2-5, with D possibly being TRBD1 (5 bases). The CDR3 sequence is 13 residues long. Trimming cost V 6 bases and J 5 bases, with 13 bases left between them. CDR1 is SNHLY, CDR2 FYNNEI, per germline. The CDR3 spells CASSYRSGETQYF. The CDR3 DNA reads as TGTGCCAGCAGCTACCGATCAGGGGAGACCCAGTACTTC.

The chain couples TRBV7-2 to TRBJ1-3; 7 bases are shared with TRBD1. The CDR3 has 14 amino acids. Germline V lookup: CDR1 SGHTA, CDR2 FQGNSA. V dropped 3 bases and J dropped 1; count of bases not matched to a gene: 0. Here the CDR3 reads CASSLGQSGNTIYF. As DNA, the CDR3 is TGTGCCAGCAGCTTGGGACAGTCTGGAAACACCATATATTTT. Together with reference TRBV7-2 and TRBJ1-3, the CDR3 gives the full variable domain: GAGVSQSPSNKVTEKGKDVELRCDPISGHTALYWYRQSLGQGLEFLIYFQGNSAPDKSGLPSDRFSAERTGGSVSTLTIQRTQQEDSAVYLCASSLGQSGNTIYFGEGSWLTVV.

This clone was counted only a few times. The chain uses TRBV15 and TRBJ1-1, with 10 nucleotides matching TRBD1. CDR1 and CDR2 (germline): LNHNV, YYDKDF (reference sequence). With V trimmed by 2 bases and J by 0 bases, 3 bases remained unmatched. CDR3 size: 16 residues. CDR3 amino acids: CATSRPGQGMNTEAFF. The CDR3 DNA follows: TGTGCCACCAGCAGACCGGGACAGGGGATGAACACTGAAGCTTTCTTT.

This chain connects TRBV24-1 to TRBJ2-7, with TRBD1 identical over 7 bases. This CDR3 region has 16 residues. The V segment lost 4 bases and the J segment 1 base; nucleotides outside the gene matches: 9. The germline V gene encodes CDR1 KGHDR and CDR2 SFDVKD. CDR3 nucleotide sequence: TGTGCCACCAGTGAATCAGGGGGACGCCGTTCCTACGAGCAGTACTTC. This gives the protein CATSESGGRRSYEQYF.

CDR3 loop: CASSLVSLSNTEAFF. The CDR3 DNA follows: TGTGCCAGCAGCTTAGTTTCTCTCTCGAACACTGAAGCTTTCTTT. The V gene is TRBV13, the J gene TRBJ1-1, with D hard to call. In germline, CDR1 is PRHDT, CDR2 FYEKMQ (reference sequence). Trimming took off 1 base at V and 1 base at J, with 10 bases between the two ends. The CDR3 has 15 amino acids.

The chain is built from TRBV4-2 and TRBJ2-1; D is ambiguous. The V and J ends lost 4 bases and 0 bases respectively, with 10 bases between them. CDR3 length equals 15 residues. From germline, CDR1 is LGHNA and CDR2 YNFKEQ. CDR3 sequence reads: CASSPGFFSYNEQFF. In DNA, the CDR3 is TGTGCCAGCAGCCCCGGTTTCTTCTCCTACAATGAGCAGTTCTTC.

The rearrangement links TRBV27 to TRBJ1-2, with 9 bases identical to TRBD1. Germline V CDR1 and CDR2: MNHEY, SMNVEV (reference sequence). V lost 0 bases to trimming and J lost 4 bases; unmatched junction nucleotides: 0. The CDR3 length is 14 residues. CDR3 coding DNA: TGTGCCAGCAGTTTATCGACAGGGGGCTATGGCTACACCTTC. This codes for CASSLSTGGYGYTF.

The rearrangement uses TRBV5-4 and TRBJ1-1; D may be TRBD1 (5 bases). The CDR3 runs to 14 residues. The germline gives CDR1 SGHNT, CDR2 YYREEE (reference sequence). V lost 2 bases, J lost 11 bases, and 19 bases lay in between. The DNA for the CDR3 is TGTGCCAGCAGCTTTAAAGGGGATCCCATGGTTGCTTTCTTT. Its protein is CASSFKGDPMVAFF. Complete variable domain (other parts from reference TRBV5-4 and TRBJ1-1): ETGVTQSPTHLIKTRGQQVTLRCSSQSGHNTVSWYQQALGQGPQFIFQYYREEENGRGNFPPRFSGLQFPNYSSELNVNALELDDSALYLCASSFKGDPMVAFFGQGTRLTVV.

The V and J genes are TRBV28 and TRBJ1-1, with TRBD1 matching 10 bases. The CDR3 runs 14 residues. Germline lookup yields CDR1 MDHEN and CDR2 SYDVKM. The ends lost 5 bases at V and 5 bases at J; junction bases unmatched: 5. The CDR3 loop reads CASSQGQGRTEAFF. The CDR3 nucleotides read TGTGCCAGCAGTCAGGGACAGGGGAGGACTGAAGCTTTCTTT.

The chain has TRBV7-2 and TRBJ2-7, with TRBD2 as a possible D gene (6 bases). Trimming left V 1 base short and J 4 bases short, with 14 bases between. Germline CDR1 reads SGHTA; CDR2 reads FQGNSA. The CDR3 runs 15 residues. For the CDR3, the DNA is TGTGCCAGCAGCTTAGTCGGGAGCCCCGCTTACGAGCAGTACTTC. This gives the protein CASSLVGSPAYEQYF.

The rearrangement joins TRBV7-8 to TRBJ2-1, with 7 bases lining up with TRBD1. This CDR3 has 13 amino acids. The V gene's germline CDR1 is SGHVS and CDR2 FQNEAQ. Trimming took 5 bases from V and 5 from J; bases not matched to a gene: 3. CDR3 loop: CASSTDRNNEQFF. CDR3 DNA sequence: TGTGCCAGCAGCACGGACAGGAACAATGAGCAGTTCTTC.

V gene TRBV6-2 or TRBV6-3 combines with J gene TRBJ1-1; 8 bases fit TRBD1. V lost 2 bases and J lost 3; bases outside the gene matches: 8. CDR3 size: 16 residues. The germline CDR1 and CDR2 sequences are MNHEY and SVGEGT. Here the CDR3 DNA reads TGTGCCAGCAGTTACGGTCGGCAGGGGGCCGACACTGAAGCTTTCTTT. This encodes CASSYGRQGADTEAFF.

J is TRBJ1-1 and V is TRBV4-1; D gene unclear. Germline V CDR1 and CDR2: MGHRA, YSYEKL. This CDR3 region has 15 residues. V was trimmed by 1 base and J by 3 bases, leaving 12 bases between them. The CDR3 DNA reads TGCGCCAGCAGCCAAGTTATGGGCAGCTACACTGAAGCTTTCTTT. This translates into CASSQVMGSYTEAFF.

The chain recombines TRBV19 with TRBJ2-7; TRBD1 agrees at 7 bases. With V trimmed by 5 bases and J by 2 bases, 3 bases remained unmatched. Germline lookup yields CDR1 LNHDA and CDR2 SQIVND (reference sequence). The CDR3 loop spans 13 amino acids. The CDR3 reads CASSPGTAYEQYF. In DNA form, the CDR3 reads TGTGCCAGTAGTCCTGGGACAGCCTACGAGCAGTACTTC. Supplemented by reference TRBV19 and TRBJ2-7, the full variable domain reads DGGITQSPKYLFRKEGQNVTLSCEQNLNHDAMYWYRQDPGQGLRLIYYSQIVNDFQKGDIAEGYSVSREKKESFPLTVTSAQKNPTAFYLCASSPGTAYEQYFGPGTRLTVT.

This chain uses TRBV19 with TRBJ2-7, with TRBD1 matching 7 bases. V shed 5 bases, J shed 4 bases, and the junction held 5 bases outside the gene matches. Germline V gives CDR1 LNHDA, CDR2 SQIVND (reference sequence). This CDR3 has 13 amino acids. The DNA for the CDR3 is TGTGCCAGTAGTGCGACAGGGTGGTACGAGCAGTACTTC. As protein: CASSATGWYEQYF.

This clone is a singleton in its sample. V gene TRBV19 combines with J gene TRBJ2-7; the D is unclear. The CDR3 contains 14 residues. V shed 5 bases and J shed 1 base, with 12 bases lying between them. Germline V lookup: CDR1 LNHDA, CDR2 SQIVND (reference sequence). The CDR3 sequence: CASSPGLGSYEQYF. In DNA form, the CDR3 reads TGTGCCAGTAGTCCCGGGTTAGGATCCTACGAGCAGTACTTC.

The V and J genes are TRBV19 and TRBJ1-3; D uncertain. Germline CDR1 is LNHDA and CDR2 is SQIVND (reference sequence). CDR3 length: 14 amino acids. Trimming removed 9 bases at V and 3 bases at J, with 15 bases between. CDR3 loop: CASTVGNRGNTIYF. The CDR3 DNA sequence: TGTGCCAGCACCGTTGGCAACCGTGGAAACACCATATATTTT.

CDR3 sequence (DNA): TGCGCCAGCAGCTTCCCGGGGTGGAACGAGCAGTACTTC. Encoded protein: CASSFPGWNEQYF. The gene calls are TRBV5-1 and TRBJ2-7; possibly TRBD2 for D (5 bases). The CDR3 is made up of 13 amino acids. The germline V gene has CDR1 SGHRS and CDR2 YFSETQ. V lost 2 bases, J lost 5 bases, and 11 bases lay in between.

The J gene is TRBJ1-5, the V gene TRBV7-9, with 8 bases aligning to TRBD1. The V and J ends lost 5 bases and 0 bases, in that order; junction bases with no gene match: 6. This CDR3 spans 16 amino acids. The germline V gene has CDR1 SEHNR and CDR2 FQNEAQ (reference sequence). CDR3: CASSEGDRSSNQPQHF. The CDR3 region has the DNA TGTGCCAGCAGCGAAGGGGACAGGTCTAGCAATCAGCCCCAGCATTTT.

V gene TRBV29-1 combines with J gene TRBJ2-1, with 9 bases identical to TRBD1. The trim removed 4 bases at V and 2 bases at J, leaving 6 bases unmatched. From germline, CDR1 is SQVTM and CDR2 ANQGSEA. The CDR3 is made up of 15 amino acids. The CDR3 DNA reads TGCAGCGTTGGAGGGACAGGGAAAACCTACAATGAGCAGTTCTTC. The encoded protein is CSVGGTGKTYNEQFF.